Below, 18 T cell receptor beta chains from the same sample are listed, as sequenced in a study of post-analysis software for immune sequencing data. General study points: Patients carried roughly five TRBV segments more frequently than controls did, and TRBV5-6, TRBV5-1 and TRBV20-1 were among them.

Their antigens remain unidentified. Libraries were made from TCR beta cDNA, and they carried unique molecular identifiers. MiXCR was run by TCRdb on the PCR reads, yielding one entry per CDR3 protein. The sample consists of approximately 660,000 distinct CDR3 sequences, approximately 59% of them appearing once. The material sequenced was blood. These receptors all come from a girl aged 2 to 10 with multiple sclerosis.

V gene TRBV6-2 or TRBV6-3 combines with J gene TRBJ1-2; perhaps TRBD1 as D (5 bases). Trimming pared 2 bases from V and 3 bases from J, leaving 13 bases between. This CDR3 has 15 residues. Germline V gene data show CDR1 as MNHEY and CDR2 as SVGEGT. The CDR3 region is CASSYRIRVHYGYTF. In nucleotides, the CDR3 is TGTGCCAGCAGTTACAGGATCAGGGTCCACTATGGCTACACCTTC.

On this clonotype: The junction departs from the called germline gene at one end, perhaps through a read error. The J gene is TRBJ2-7, the V gene TRBV7-6, with D maybe TRBD2 (5 bases). CDR3 length: 14 amino acids. The germline V gene has CDR1 SGHVS and CDR2 FNYEAQ. CDR3 DNA sequence: TGTGCCAGCAGCTTAGTTGGAGGCTCCTACGGGCAGTACTTC. Its translation is CASSLVGGSYGQYF.

Turning to this clonotype: The junction and the germline gene differ at one end; a read error may be behind it. The gene calls are TRBV12-3 or TRBV12-4 and TRBJ1-6; D may be TRBD1 (6 bases). The CDR3 has 16 amino acids. CDR3 protein: CASSTGKSGHNSPLHF. The DNA of the CDR3 is TGTGCCAGCAGTACAGGCAAATCGGGACATAATTCACCCCTTCACTTT.

This clonotype has a handful of counts. This chain connects TRBV7-9 to TRBJ2-7; D is perhaps TRBD1 or TRBD2 (5 bases each). The CDR3 extends over 12 amino acids. Trimming took off 4 bases at V and 6 bases at J, with 10 bases between the two ends. Looked up from germline, CDR1 is SEHNR and CDR2 is FQNEAQ (reference sequence). CDR3 loop: CASSWDLGEQYF. The CDR3 DNA is TGTGCCAGCAGCTGGGACCTCGGCGAGCAGTACTTC.

A note on this clonotype: A read error may produce the germline difference seen at one junction end. This chain uses TRBV7-7 with TRBJ2-5, with 10 bases aligning to TRBD1. Germline V gene sequence: CDR1 SSHAT, CDR2 FNYEAQ (reference sequence). CDR3 length: 15 amino acids. This chain's CDR3 is CASSVRQGARETQYF. The DNA of the CDR3 is TGTGCTAGCAGCGTACGACAGGGGGCGAGGGAGACCCAGTACTTC.

The chain links TRBV20-1 to TRBJ2-7, with 10 bases lining up with TRBD2. Gene TRBJ2-5 matches the end of the DNA better, so the J call may be wrong. The germline V gene encodes CDR1 DFQATT and CDR2 SNEGSKA (reference sequence). CDR3 size: 15 residues. CDR3 loop: CSARSLAGVLETQYF. CDR3 DNA sequence: TGCAGTGCTAGAAGTCTAGCGGGAGTCCTGGAGACCCAGTACTTC.

The V gene is TRBV12-3 or TRBV12-4, the J gene TRBJ2-1; D gene unclear. The CDR3 has 14 amino acids. Trimming shortened V by 5 bases and J by 4 bases, and 12 bases separated the two germline ends. The CDR3 DNA follows: TGTGCCAGCAGTCGGGCCACCACGTACAATGAGCAGTTCTTC. Encoded protein: CASSRATTYNEQFF.

V usage is TRBV7-2 and J usage is TRBJ2-3; 9 bases are a match to TRBD1. The trim removed 3 bases at V and 4 bases at J, leaving 5 bases unmatched. This CDR3 comprises 15 residues. Germline V gene lookup returns CDR1 SGHTA and CDR2 FQGNSA. CDR3 loop: CASSFAGQGPDTQYF. CDR3 sequence (DNA): TGTGCCAGCAGCTTCGCCGGACAGGGGCCAGATACGCAGTATTTT.

This clonotype occurred a few times. This sequence joins TRBV5-1 and TRBJ1-1; TRBD1 might be the D (5 bases). V was pared by 5 bases and J by 5 bases, with 16 bases between. CDR1 is SGHRS and CDR2 is YFSETQ in the germline V gene. The CDR3 spans 14 residues. DNA of the CDR3: TGCGCCAGCAGAGTATCGGGGGTTAGAACTGAAGCTTTCTTT. Residues: CASRVSGVRTEAFF. The variable domain in full, with the rest retrieved from reference TRBV5-1 and TRBJ1-1, is KAGVTQTPRYLIKTRGQQVTLSCSPISGHRSVSWYQQTPGQGLQFLFEYFSETQRNKGNFPGRFSGRQFSNSRSEMNVSTLELGDSALYLCASRVSGVRTEAFFGQGTRLTVV.

This clonotype has more than one count but fewer than ten. The genes are TRBV2 and TRBJ2-5; tentative D call: TRBD1 (5 bases). This CDR3 is 15 amino acids long. The germline gives CDR1 SNHLY, CDR2 FYNNEI. Trimming cost V 7 bases and J 5 bases, with 20 bases left between them. CDR3 loop: CASIPTARLRETQYF. CDR3 nucleotides: TGTGCCAGCATTCCGACAGCACGCTTAAGGGAGACCCAGTACTTC.

This chain joins TRBV5-1 and TRBJ1-6; 8 bases agree with TRBD1. The CDR3 runs 16 residues. CDR1 and CDR2 from the germline V gene are SGHRS and YFSETQ. V lost 0 bases and J lost 10; bases outside the gene matches: 9. CDR3 protein: CASSLGVTGGQSPLHF. In DNA form, the CDR3 reads TGCGCCAGCAGCTTGGGGGTAACAGGGGGGCAGTCACCCCTCCACTTT. Filled out from reference TRBV5-1 and TRBJ1-6, the complete variable domain reads KAGVTQTPRYLIKTRGQQVTLSCSPISGHRSVSWYQQTPGQGLQFLFEYFSETQRNKGNFPGRFSGRQFSNSRSEMNVSTLELGDSALYLCASSLGVTGGQSPLHFGNGTRLTVT.

The chain couples TRBV11-2 to TRBJ2-5; no clear D. Trimming took 6 bases from V and 5 from J, leaving 19 bases between them. Germline CDR1 SGHAT, CDR2 FQNNGV. The CDR3 is 15 residues long. The CDR3 coding sequence is TGTGCCAGCAGTAGGTCATGGGAACGGGCCGAGACCCAGTACTTC. This codes for CASSRSWERAETQYF.

In its sample, this clonotype was seen once. The chain links TRBV5-1 to TRBJ2-5; maybe TRBD1 (6 bases). Germline V lookup: CDR1 SGHRS, CDR2 YFSETQ. Deletions cut 4 bases from V and 11 bases from J, with 18 bases between. The CDR3 sequence is 13 residues long. CDR3 coding DNA: TGCGCCAGCAGCCATGGCCCCAGGGGAGAGCAGTACTTC. This codes for CASSHGPRGEQYF.

In DNA form, the CDR3 reads TGTGCCCGATCCCCGGACAGGGGGGAATATGGCTACACCTTC. Its translation: CARSPDRGEYGYTF. The chain employs TRBV2 and TRBJ1-2; the match to TRBD1 covers 10 bases. Germline CDR1 SNHLY, CDR2 FYNNEI. The junction had 11 bases not matched to a gene; V was cut back by 11 bases and J by 5 bases. The CDR3 contains 14 residues.

The V call is TRBV20-1, the J call TRBJ2-5, with TRBD2 matching over 7 bases. The junction had 5 bases not matched to a gene; V was cut back by 8 bases and J by 2 bases. This CDR3 spans 12 amino acids. The V gene's germline CDR1 is DFQATT and CDR2 SNEGSKA (reference sequence). The DNA for the CDR3 is TGCAGTCCCTTCGGGGGGCAAGAGACCCAGTACTTC. Its translation is CSPFGGQETQYF.

This clonotype was observed a few times. The chain is built from TRBV12-3 or TRBV12-4 and TRBJ2-3, with unresolved D. This CDR3 is built from 15 residues. Trimming removed 4 bases at V and 0 bases at J, with 11 bases between. CDR3 sequence (DNA): TGTGCCAGCAGTTGGAGTCATATGAGCACAGATACGCAGTATTTT. Translating gives CASSWSHMSTDTQYF.

The rearrangement joins TRBV15 to TRBJ1-4, with D unresolved. This CDR3 has 13 residues. V shed 1 base and J shed 13 bases, with 13 bases lying between them. The germline CDR1 and CDR2 sequences are LNHNV and YYDKDF (reference sequence). CDR3 bases: TGTGCCACCAGCAGAGTGGGCCAGGTAGGACTGTTTTTT. Translation: CATSRVGQVGLFF. The complete variable domain, with remaining parts taken from reference TRBV15 and TRBJ1-4, reads DAMVIQNPRYQVTQFGKPVTLSCSQTLNHNVMYWYQQKSSQAPKLLFHYYDKDFNNEADTPDNFQSRRPNTSFCFLDIRSPGLGDTAMYLCATSRVGQVGLFFGSGTQLSVL.

This chain joins TRBV6-2 or TRBV6-3 and TRBJ1-2, with unresolved D. Germline V CDR1 and CDR2: MNHEY, SVGEGT. This CDR3 is built from 11 residues. V lost 2 bases and J 8 bases, leaving 6 bases between the germline ends. The CDR3 region has the DNA TGTGCCAGCAGTTACGTCTGGGGCTACACCTTC. This gives the protein CASSYVWGYTF.